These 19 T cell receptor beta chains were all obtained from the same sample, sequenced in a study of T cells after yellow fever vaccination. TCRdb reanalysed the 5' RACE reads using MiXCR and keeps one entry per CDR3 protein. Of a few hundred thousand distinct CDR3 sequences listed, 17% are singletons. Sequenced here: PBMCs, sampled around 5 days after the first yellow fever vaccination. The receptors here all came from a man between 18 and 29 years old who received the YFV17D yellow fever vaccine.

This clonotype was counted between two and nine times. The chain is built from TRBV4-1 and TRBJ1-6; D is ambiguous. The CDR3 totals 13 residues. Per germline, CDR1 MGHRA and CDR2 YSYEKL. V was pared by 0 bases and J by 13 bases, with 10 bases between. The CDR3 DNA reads TGCGCCAGCAGCCAAGAGCAGGACTGGCCCCTCCACTTT. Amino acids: CASSQEQDWPLHF.

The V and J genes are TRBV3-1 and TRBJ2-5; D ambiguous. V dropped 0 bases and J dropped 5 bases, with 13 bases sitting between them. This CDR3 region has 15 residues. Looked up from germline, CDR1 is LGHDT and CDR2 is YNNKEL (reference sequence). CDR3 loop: CASSQDRLEGETQYF. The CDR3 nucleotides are TGTGCCAGCAGCCAAGATCGCCTAGAAGGGGAGACCCAGTACTTC.

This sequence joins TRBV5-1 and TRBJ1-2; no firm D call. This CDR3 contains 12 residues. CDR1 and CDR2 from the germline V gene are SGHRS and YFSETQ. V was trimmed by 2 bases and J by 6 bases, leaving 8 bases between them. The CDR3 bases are TGCGCCAGCAGCTTCGAGGGCGATGGCTACACCTTC. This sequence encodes CASSFEGDGYTF.

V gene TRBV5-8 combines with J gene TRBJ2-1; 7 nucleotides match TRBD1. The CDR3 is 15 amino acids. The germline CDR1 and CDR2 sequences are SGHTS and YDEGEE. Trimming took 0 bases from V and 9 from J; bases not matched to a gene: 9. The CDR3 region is CASSLVDRIEGEQFF. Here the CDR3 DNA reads TGTGCCAGCAGCTTGGTGGACAGGATCGAGGGTGAGCAGTTCTTC. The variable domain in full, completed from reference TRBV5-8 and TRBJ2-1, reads EAGVTQSPTHLIKTRGQQATLRCSPISGHTSVYWYQQALGLGLQFLLWYDEGEERNRGNFPPRFSGRQFPNYSSELNVNALELEDSALYLCASSLVDRIEGEQFFGPGTRLTVL.

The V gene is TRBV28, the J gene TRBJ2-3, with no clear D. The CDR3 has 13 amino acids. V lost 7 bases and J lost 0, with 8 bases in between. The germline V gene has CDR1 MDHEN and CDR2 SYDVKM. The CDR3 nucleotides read TGTGCCAGCACGACTCTTAGCACAGATACGCAGTATTTT. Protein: CASTTLSTDTQYF.

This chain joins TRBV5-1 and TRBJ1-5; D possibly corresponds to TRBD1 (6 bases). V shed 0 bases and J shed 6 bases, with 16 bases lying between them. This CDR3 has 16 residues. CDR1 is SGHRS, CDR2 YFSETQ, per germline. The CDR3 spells CASSLEATGGGQPQHF. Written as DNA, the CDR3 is TGCGCCAGCAGCTTGGAGGCTACGGGGGGCGGTCAGCCCCAGCATTTT. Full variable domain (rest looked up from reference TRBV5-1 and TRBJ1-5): KAGVTQTPRYLIKTRGQQVTLSCSPISGHRSVSWYQQTPGQGLQFLFEYFSETQRNKGNFPGRFSGRQFSNSRSEMNVSTLELGDSALYLCASSLEATGGGQPQHFGDGTRLSIL.

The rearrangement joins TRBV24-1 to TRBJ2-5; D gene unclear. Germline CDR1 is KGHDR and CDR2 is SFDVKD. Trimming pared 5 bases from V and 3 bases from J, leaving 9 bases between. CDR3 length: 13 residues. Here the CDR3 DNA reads TGTGCCACCAGTGGGGCTTGGGAAGAGACCCAGTACTTC. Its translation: CATSGAWEETQYF.

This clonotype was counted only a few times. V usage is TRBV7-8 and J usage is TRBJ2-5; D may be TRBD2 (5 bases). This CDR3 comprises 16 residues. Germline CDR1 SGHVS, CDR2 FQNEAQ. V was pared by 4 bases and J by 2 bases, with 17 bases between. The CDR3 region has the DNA TGTGCCAGCAGCTATCCTAGGAGGATAGTGCAAGAGACCCAGTACTTC. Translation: CASSYPRRIVQETQYF.

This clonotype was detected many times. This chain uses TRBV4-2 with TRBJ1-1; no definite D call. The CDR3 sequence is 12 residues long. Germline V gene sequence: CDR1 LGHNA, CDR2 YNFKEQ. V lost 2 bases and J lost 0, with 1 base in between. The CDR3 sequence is CASSQMNTEAFF. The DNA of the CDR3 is TGTGCCAGCAGCCAAATGAACACTGAAGCTTTCTTT.

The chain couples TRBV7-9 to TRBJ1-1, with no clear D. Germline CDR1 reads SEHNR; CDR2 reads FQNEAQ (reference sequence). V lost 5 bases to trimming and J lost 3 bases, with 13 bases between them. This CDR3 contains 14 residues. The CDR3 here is CASSNLPLDTEAFF. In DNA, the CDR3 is TGTGCCAGCAGCAACCTCCCTTTGGACACTGAAGCTTTCTTT.

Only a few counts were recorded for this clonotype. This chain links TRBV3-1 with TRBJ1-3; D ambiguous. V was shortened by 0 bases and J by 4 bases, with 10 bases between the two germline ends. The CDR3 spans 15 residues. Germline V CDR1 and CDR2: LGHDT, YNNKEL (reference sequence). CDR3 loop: CASSQDPGGGNTIYF. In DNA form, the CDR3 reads TGTGCCAGCAGCCAAGATCCAGGAGGGGGAAACACCATATATTTT. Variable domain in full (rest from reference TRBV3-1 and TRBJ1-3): DTAVSQTPKYLVTQMGNDKSIKCEQNLGHDTMYWYKQDSKKFLKIMFSYNNKELIINETVPNRFSPKSPDKAHLNLHINSLELGDSAVYFCASSQDPGGGNTIYFGEGSWLTVV.

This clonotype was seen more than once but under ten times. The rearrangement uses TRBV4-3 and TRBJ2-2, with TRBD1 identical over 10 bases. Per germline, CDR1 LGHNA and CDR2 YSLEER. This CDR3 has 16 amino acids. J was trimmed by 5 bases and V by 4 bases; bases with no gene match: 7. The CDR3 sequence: CASSRLDRGRTGELFF. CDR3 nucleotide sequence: TGCGCCAGCAGCCGCCTCGACAGGGGGCGAACCGGGGAGCTGTTTTTT.

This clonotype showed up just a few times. The CDR3 loop is CASSPGSYNSPLHF. The CDR3 DNA reads as TGTGCCAGCAGTCCTGGGAGTTATAATTCACCCCTCCACTTT. The V and J genes are TRBV12-3 or TRBV12-4 and TRBJ1-6; D unresolved. CDR3 length equals 14 residues. Trimming removed 5 bases at V and 4 bases at J, with 9 bases between.

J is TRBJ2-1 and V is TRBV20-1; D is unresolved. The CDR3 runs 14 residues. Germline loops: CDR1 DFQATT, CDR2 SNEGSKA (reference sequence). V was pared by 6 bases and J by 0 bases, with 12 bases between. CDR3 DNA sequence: TGCAGTGCCGCTCGACGGAGCTCCTACAATGAGCAGTTCTTC. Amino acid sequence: CSAARRSSYNEQFF.

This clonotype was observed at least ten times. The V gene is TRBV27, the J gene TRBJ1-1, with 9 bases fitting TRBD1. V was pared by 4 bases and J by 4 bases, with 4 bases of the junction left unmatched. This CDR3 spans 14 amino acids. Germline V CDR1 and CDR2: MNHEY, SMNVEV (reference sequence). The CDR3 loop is CASSSGTGFTEAFF. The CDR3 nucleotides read TGTGCCAGCAGTTCTGGGACAGGGTTCACTGAAGCTTTCTTT.

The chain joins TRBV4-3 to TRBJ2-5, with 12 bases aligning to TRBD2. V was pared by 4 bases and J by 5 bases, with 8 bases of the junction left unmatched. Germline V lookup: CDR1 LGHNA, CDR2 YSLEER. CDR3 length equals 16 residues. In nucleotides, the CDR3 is TGCGCCAGCAGCCCCTCTAGCGGGGGGGCCTGGGAGACCCAGTACTTC. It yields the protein CASSPSSGGAWETQYF.

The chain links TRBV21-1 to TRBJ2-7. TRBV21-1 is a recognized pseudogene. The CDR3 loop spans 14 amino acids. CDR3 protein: CASSKCHSPYEQYV. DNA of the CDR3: TGTGCCAGCAGCAAATGTCACAGTCCCTACGAGCAGTACGTC.

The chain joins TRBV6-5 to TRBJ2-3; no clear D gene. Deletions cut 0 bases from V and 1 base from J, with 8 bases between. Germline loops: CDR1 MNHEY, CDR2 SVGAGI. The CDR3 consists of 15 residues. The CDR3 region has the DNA TGTGCCAGCAGTTACTCCTCTCAGGGCACAGATACGCAGTATTTT. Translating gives CASSYSSQGTDTQYF.

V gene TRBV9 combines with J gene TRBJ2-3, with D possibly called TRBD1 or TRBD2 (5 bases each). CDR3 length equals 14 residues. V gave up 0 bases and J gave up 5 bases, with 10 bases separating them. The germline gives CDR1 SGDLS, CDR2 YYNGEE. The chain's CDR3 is CASSVAGAGDTQYF. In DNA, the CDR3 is TGTGCCAGCAGCGTAGCCGGGGCGGGAGATACGCAGTATTTT.